This is a list of T cell receptor beta chains from one sample in a study of T cells in narcolepsy. Some clones are missing from TCRdb's copy, which holds only in-frame ones; the method was immunoSEQ multiplex PCR. The sample records around 25,000 clones, roughly nine tenths being singletons. The sample consisted of CD45RA- memory CD4+ T cells from PBMCs. These receptor sequences come from a human donor with narcolepsy. Both conserved end residues are part of each CDR3. The D gene is left open where the match is weak. Rows give clone size only sometimes, using once, few, many, or a class for an expanded clone.

TRBJ2-3,TRBV9,NA,NA,16,TGTGCCAGCAGCGTAGAGGTGGGGGGTAGGTCAGATACGCAGTATTTT,CASSVEVGGRSDTQYF
TRBJ1-1,TRBV6-4,NA,NA,14,TGTGCCAGCAGACGGGTTTCTATGAATACTGAAGCTTTCTTT,CASRRVSMNTEAFF
TRBJ1-1,TRBV7-9,NA,NA,15,TGTGCCAGCAGCTTAGACGCAGGGTTGAACACTGAAGCTTTCTTT,CASSLDAGLNTEAFF
TRBJ1-5,TRBV6-6,NA,once,15,TGTGCCAGCAGTTACTCGATACAGGGAAATCAGCCCCAGCATTTT,CASSYSIQGNQPQHF
TRBJ1-3,TRBV7-8,NA,NA,16,TGTGCCAGCAGCTCTGAAAAGGGGAGCTCTGGAAACACCATATATTTT,CASSSEKGSSGNTIYF
TRBJ2-1,TRBV10-3,NA,NA,17,TGTGCCATCAGTGAGGGGTCAGCCCCGAGCTCCTACAATGAGCAGTTCTTC,CAISEGSAPSSYNEQFF
TRBJ2-1,TRBV7-9,NA,NA,14,TGTGCCAGCAGCTTAGCGGTAGCCGTGAATGAGCAGTTCTTC,CASSLAVAVNEQFF
TRBJ2-5,TRBV19,TRBD1,NA,17,TGTGCCAGTAGTATGACAGGGGGCTTAGCCGGCCGTGAGACCCAGTACTTC,CASSMTGGLAGRETQYF
TRBJ2-7,TRBV18,NA,NA,14,TGTGCCAGCTCAGGACTTTCCGGCGCCTACGAGCAGTACTTC,CASSGLSGAYEQYF
TRBJ2-3,TRBV4-1,TRBD1,NA,15,TGCGCCAGCAGCCAAGTGGACAGGGAATCGGATACGCAGTATTTT,CASSQVDRESDTQYF
TRBJ2-1,TRBV5-4,TRBD2,NA,15,TGTGCCAGCACTTTTAGCGGGGGGGCCTACAATGAGCAGTTCTTC,CASTFSGGAYNEQFF
TRBJ2-2,TRBV15,NA,NA,15,TGTGCCACCAGCAGAGATCTGGAGAACACCGGGGAGCTGTTTTTT,CATSRDLENTGELFF
TRBJ2-7,TRBV7-9,NA,NA,13,TGTGCCACCTCCAGAACGACCCCTCAAGAGCAGTACTTC,CATSRTTPQEQYF
TRBJ2-1,TRBV4-1,NA,once,14,TGCGCCAGCAGCCAAGATCTCCCGACTGTGAAGCAGTTCTTC,CASSQDLPTVKQFF
TRBJ1-2,TRBV2,TRBD1,NA,14,TGTGCCAGCAGTGATCAGGACAGGGGATATGGCTACACCTTC,CASSDQDRGYGYTF
TRBJ2-3,TRBV2,TRBD2,NA,14,TGTGCCAGCAGTCCGGGACTAGTGGGAGATACGCAGTATTTT,CASSPGLVGDTQYF
TRBJ2-2,TRBV28,NA,NA,15,TGTGCCAGCAGTCGCGCCGACACGAACACCGGGGAGCTGTTTTTT,CASSRADTNTGELFF
TRBJ1-5,TRBV7-8,NA,NA,16,TGTGCCAGCAGCCCCCAGGGACGGTATAGCAATCAGCCCCAGCATTTT,CASSPQGRYSNQPQHF
TRBJ1-1,TRBV28,NA,once,14,TGTGCCAGCAGTTTAGGGATCGCCGTAACTGAAGCTTTCTTT,CASSLGIAVTEAFF
TRBJ1-2,TRBV7-2,TRBD1,NA,13,TGTGCCAGCAGCTTGACAGGGTCCTATGGCTACACCTTC,CASSLTGSYGYTF
TRBJ2-3,TRBV15,NA,NA,14,TGTGCCACCAGCAGGGGGGACCCAACAGATACGCAGTATTTT,CATSRGDPTDTQYF
TRBJ2-5,TRBV5-1,TRBD1,NA,15,TGCGCCAGCTGCTACTCCAGGGGGACCCAAGAGACCCAGTACTTC,CASCYSRGTQETQYF
TRBJ1-5,TRBV6-1,NA,once,15,TGTGCCAGCAGTGAAGTAGGATGGGGCAATCAGCCCCAGCATTTT,CASSEVGWGNQPQHF
TRBJ2-1,TRBV11-2,NA,NA,15,TGTGCCAGCAGCTTACTGGGGGCGTCCTACAATGAGCAGTTCTTC,CASSLLGASYNEQFF
TRBJ1-2,TRBV5-4,NA,once,15,TGTGCCAGCAGCCCCGCCAGTCAAGATGGGTATGGCTACACCTTC,CASSPASQDGYGYTF
TRBJ2-5,TRBV5-1,NA,NA,15,TGCGCCAGCAGCTTGGGGACGGGGGATGGAGAGACCCAGTACTTC,CASSLGTGDGETQYF
TRBJ2-5,TRBV19,TRBD1,NA,15,TGTGCCAGTAGTGAACAGGGGGCTGGGCAAGAGACCCAGTACTTC,CASSEQGAGQETQYF
TRBJ2-7,TRBV5-1,NA,NA,13,TGCGCCAGCAGCTTGGAGGGGGTGGGCGAGCAGTACTTC,CASSLEGVGEQYF
TRBJ1-4,TRBV2,NA,few,15,TGTGCCAGCACCGAGGACGGAGCAACTAATGAAAAACTGTTTTTT,CASTEDGATNEKLFF
TRBJ1-1,TRBV10-2,TRBD1,NA,13,TGCGCCAGTGGACAGGGAGGGGACACTGAAGCTTTCTTT,CASGQGGDTEAFF
TRBJ1-5,TRBV4-1,NA,NA,16,TGCGCCAGCAGCCAATCGGGACAACTTAGCAATCAGCCCCAGCATTTT,CASSQSGQLSNQPQHF
TRBJ2-2,TRBV6-6,TRBD1,NA,16,TGTGCCAGCAGTTCCACAGGGGGCAAAATCACCGGGGAGCTGTTTTTT,CASSSTGGKITGELFF
TRBJ1-1,TRBV2,NA,NA,15,TGTGCCAGCAGTGTAGGGGACAACCTCGGGGCTGAAGCTTTCTTT,CASSVGDNLGAEAFF
TRBJ2-5,TRBV7-9,NA,NA,14,TGTGCCAGCAGCACCGGACCAGGGAAAGAGACCCAGTACTTC,CASSTGPGKETQYF
TRBJ1-1,TRBV2,TRBD1,NA,14,TGTGCCAGCAAGAGTGACAGGGGCAAGGCTGAAGCTTTCTTT,CASKSDRGKAEAFF
TRBJ1-2,TRBV2,NA,NA,14,TGTGCCAGCAGTGAAGCAGAGGGACATTATGGCTACACCTTC,CASSEAEGHYGYTF
TRBJ2-3,TRBV5-1,TRBD1,NA,14,TGCGCCAGCAGCTTGGCGGGACAGGTAGATACGCAGTATTTT,CASSLAGQVDTQYF
TRBJ1-2,TRBV23-1,NA,NA,17,TGCGCCAGCAGTCAGCCGCCGCGCGGGGTAGGGTGCTATGGCTACACCTTC,CASSQPPRGVGCYGYTF
TRBJ2-6,TRBV5-1,TRBD2,NA,18,TGCGCCAGCAGCTTGGGACTAGCGGGGGGGCCTGGGGCCAACGTCCTGACTTTC,CASSLGLAGGPGANVLTF
TRBJ1-3,TRBV5-1,NA,NA,16,TGCGCCAGCAGCTTGGCTCAGGGAACACTTGGAAACACCATATATTTT,CASSLAQGTLGNTIYF